The T cell receptor (beta chain) described here comes from a study of OX40 agonist ivuxolimab in advanced cancers. Study-wide context: Dose-escalation subjects each had hepatocellular carcinoma, melanoma, renal cell or head and neck cancer. A mean age of about 59 years, range about 23 to 80, was recorded, and approximately 79% were male. The study, taken as a whole, reports: Low clonal expansion, among the lowest seen, marked partial responders at 0.1-3.0 mg/kg. Average numbers of expanded clones were greater in CD8+ T cells than in CD4+.

V shed 7 bases and J 3 bases; nucleotides not matched to a gene: 12. CDR3 size: 16 residues. Per the germline V gene, CDR1 is SGDLS and CDR2 is YYNGEE. Sequencing used immunoSEQ multiplex PCR; TCRdb keeps in-frame clones, though not all of them. The table records about 40,000 clones, approximately 88% of them present only once. On this clone itself: Its antigen is currently unknown.

The material was CD4+ or CD8+ T cells sorted from blood, obtained in a trial of the OX40 agonist ivuxolimab. The rearrangement links TRBV9 to TRBJ2-3, with 9 bases matching TRBD2. This receptor was identified in an adult with an advanced solid tumor such as melanoma, head and neck, liver or kidney cancer. The CDR3 DNA reads TGTGCCAGCGGAGAGGCTAGCGGGACTCGTACAGATACGCAGTATTTT. It specifies CASGEASGTRTDTQYF.